This T cell receptor beta chain was retrieved from a study of T cells in Graves' hyperthyroidism and ophthalmopathy. In its sample, this clonotype was seen a few times. The TCR beta CDR3 regions underwent amplification using RNA transcripts as the source. The HTBI primer set served for first-round RT-PCR of the TCR CDR3. Using its own MiXCR run on the multiplex PCR reads, TCRdb lists one record per CDR3 protein. The sample includes hundreds of thousands of distinct CDR3 sequences, roughly 40% seen only once; the top ten take about 9%. Hyperthyroidism, newly diagnosed and lasting under 2 months, affected patients aged 18 to 65. The specimen sequenced was blood. This TCR came from a man aged 18 to 29 with Graves' hyperthyroidism.

CDR3 sequence reads: CSARMRVIADEQYF. The CDR3, as DNA: TGCAGTGCTAGAATGCGAGTGATAGCGGACGAGCAGTACTTC. The chain carries TRBV20-1 and TRBJ2-7; possibly TRBD2 for D (6 bases). Trimming left V 2 bases short and J 5 bases short, with 16 bases between. Per the germline V gene, CDR1 is DFQATT and CDR2 is SNEGSKA (reference sequence). This CDR3 contains 14 residues.